These T cell receptor beta chains were read from a single sample in a study of blood T cells in healthy people across ages. In TCRdb, the 5' RACE reads were re-called with MiXCR into one record per CDR3 protein. The data hold 1.5 million to 2 million distinct CDR3 sequences, with about two fifths observed a single time. The sample was blood. These receptors were taken from a human donor in good health. CDR3s include the opening cysteine and the closing phenylalanine or tryptophan.

cdr3_aa,j_call,v_call
CASSQGRSGYEQYF,TRBJ2-7,TRBV4-2
CASRRTGGGKDTQYF,TRBJ2-3,TRBV4-1
CSVEDRSSRGMGYTF,TRBJ1-2,TRBV29-1
CASSLDWRGSSYNEQFF,TRBJ2-1,TRBV7-6
CASSFGAVGETQYF,TRBJ2-5,TRBV12-3/TRBV12-4
CASSPDGRGPYNEQFF,TRBJ2-1,TRBV7-3
CSARLWLADNNEQFF,TRBJ2-1,TRBV20-1
CSAREPLEKLFF,TRBJ1-4,TRBV20-1
CASRIVTSGGNEQFF,TRBJ2-1,TRBV12-3/TRBV12-4
CSARPAGASAGIYNEQFF,TRBJ2-1,TRBV20-1
CASSFFSGLQETQYF,TRBJ2-5,TRBV13
CATSRDRSDPPYEKLFF,TRBJ1-4,TRBV15